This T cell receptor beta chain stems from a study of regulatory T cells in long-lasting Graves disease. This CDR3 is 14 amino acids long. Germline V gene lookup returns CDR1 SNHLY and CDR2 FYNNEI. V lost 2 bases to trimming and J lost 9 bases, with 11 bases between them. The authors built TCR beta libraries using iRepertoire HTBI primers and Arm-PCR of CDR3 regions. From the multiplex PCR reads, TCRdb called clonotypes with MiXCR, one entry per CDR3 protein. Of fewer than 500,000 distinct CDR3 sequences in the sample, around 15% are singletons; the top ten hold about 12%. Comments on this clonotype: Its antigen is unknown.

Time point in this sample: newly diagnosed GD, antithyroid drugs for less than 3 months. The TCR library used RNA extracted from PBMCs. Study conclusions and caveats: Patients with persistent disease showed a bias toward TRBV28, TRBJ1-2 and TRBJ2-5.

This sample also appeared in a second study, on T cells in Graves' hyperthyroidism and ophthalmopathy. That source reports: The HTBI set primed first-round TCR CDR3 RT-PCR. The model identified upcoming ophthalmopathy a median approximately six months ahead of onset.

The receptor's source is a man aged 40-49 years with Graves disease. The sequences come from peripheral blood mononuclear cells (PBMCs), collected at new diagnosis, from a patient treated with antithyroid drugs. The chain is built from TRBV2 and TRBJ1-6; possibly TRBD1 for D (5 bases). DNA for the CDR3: TGTGCCAGCAGTGAAACCCAGGGAATTTCACCCCTCCACTTT. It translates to CASSETQGISPLHF.